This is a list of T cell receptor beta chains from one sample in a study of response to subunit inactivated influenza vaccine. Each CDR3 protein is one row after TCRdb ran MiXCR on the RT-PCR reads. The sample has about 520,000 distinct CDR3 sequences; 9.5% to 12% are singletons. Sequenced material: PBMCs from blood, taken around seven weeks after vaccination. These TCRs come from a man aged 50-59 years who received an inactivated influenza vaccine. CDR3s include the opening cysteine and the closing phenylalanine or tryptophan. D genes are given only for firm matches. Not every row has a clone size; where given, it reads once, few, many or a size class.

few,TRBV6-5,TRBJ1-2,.,CASSYSTVNYGYTF,TGTGCCAGCAGTTACTCGACTGTTAACTATGGCTACACCTTC
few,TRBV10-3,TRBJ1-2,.,CAISGIEGGYGYTF,TGTGCCATCAGTGGGATCGAAGGTGGCTATGGCTACACCTTC
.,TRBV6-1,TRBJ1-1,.,CASSRRSWGNTEAFF,TGTGCCAGCAGCCGCCGATCCTGGGGAAACACTGAAGCTTTCTTT
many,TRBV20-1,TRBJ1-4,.,CSACQGQVIEKLFF,TGCAGTGCTTGCCAGGGACAAGTCATTGAAAAACTGTTTTTT
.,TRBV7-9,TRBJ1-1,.,CASSLKDEAFF,TGTGCCAGCAGCTTGAAGGATGAAGCTTTCTTT
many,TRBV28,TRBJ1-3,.,CASGRTAGNTIYF,TGTGCCAGCGGACGGACAGCTGGAAACACCATATATTTT
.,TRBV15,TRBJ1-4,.,CATSRDRVGSEKLFF,TGTGCCACCAGCAGAGATCGGGTGGGCAGTGAAAAACTGTTTTTT
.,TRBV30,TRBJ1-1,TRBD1,CAWSASGGTEAFF,TGTGCCTGGAGTGCCTCAGGGGGCACTGAAGCTTTCTTT
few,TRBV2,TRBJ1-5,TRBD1,CASRREGAANQPQHF,TGTGCCAGCAGGAGGGAGGGGGCGGCCAATCAGCCCCAGCATTTT
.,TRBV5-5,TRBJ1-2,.,CASSSRGGYGYTF,TGTGCCAGCAGCTCCAGGGGAGGCTATGGCTACACCTTC
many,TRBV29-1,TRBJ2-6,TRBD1,CSVGTGANSGANVLTF,TGCAGCGTTGGGACAGGGGCTAATTCTGGGGCCAACGTCCTGACTTTC
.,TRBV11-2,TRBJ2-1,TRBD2,CASTSPGTSSTNEQFF,TGTGCCAGCACCTCCCCGGGGACTAGCTCTACCAATGAGCAGTTCTTC
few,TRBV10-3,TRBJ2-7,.,CAISLGSVVDEQYF,TGTGCCATCAGCCTGGGTAGCGTCGTAGACGAGCAGTACTTC
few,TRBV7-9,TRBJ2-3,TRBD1,CASSSTTGGRTDTQYF,TGTGCCAGCAGCTCCACAACAGGGGGCCGCACAGATACGCAGTATTTT
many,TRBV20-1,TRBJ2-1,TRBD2,CSARRPGTSGTYNEQFF,TGCAGTGCTAGGCGCCCAGGGACTAGCGGGACCTACAATGAGCAGTTCTTC
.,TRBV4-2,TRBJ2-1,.,CASSQGVSGKKEKQFF,TGTGCCAGCAGCCAAGGGGTATCAGGGAAGAAGGAAAAGCAGTTCTTC
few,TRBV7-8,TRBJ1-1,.,CASSPHFRQVEAFF,TGTGCCAGCAGCCCCCACTTTCGACAGGTTGAAGCTTTCTTT
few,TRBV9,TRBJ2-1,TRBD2,CASSASGGYNEQFF,TGTGCCAGCAGCGCGTCGGGAGGTTACAATGAGCAGTTCTTC
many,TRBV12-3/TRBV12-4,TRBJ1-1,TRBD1,CASSSRTGNTEAFF,TGTGCCAGCAGTTCCCGGACAGGGAACACTGAAGCTTTCTTT
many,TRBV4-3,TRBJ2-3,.,CASSPMGAGSPDTQYF,TGCGCCAGCAGCCCAATGGGAGCAGGATCCCCAGATACGCAGTATTTT
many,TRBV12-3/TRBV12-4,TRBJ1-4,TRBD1,CASSPGTGRKLFF,TGTGCCAGCAGTCCAGGGACAGGGAGGAAACTGTTTTTT
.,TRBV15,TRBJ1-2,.,CATSRDRGRGYGYTF,TGTGCCACCAGCAGAGATCGGGGCAGGGGCTATGGCTACACCTTC
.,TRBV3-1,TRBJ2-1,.,CASSQDQPWGSYNEQFF,TGTGCCAGCAGCCAAGATCAGCCCTGGGGCTCCTACAATGAGCAGTTCTTC
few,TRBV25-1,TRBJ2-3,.,CASSERSWDTQYF,TGTGCCAGCAGTGAAAGAAGTTGGGATACGCAGTATTTT
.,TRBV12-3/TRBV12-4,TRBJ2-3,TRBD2,CASSPGTSDLTDTQYF,TGTGCCAGCAGTCCCGGAACTAGCGACCTCACAGATACGCAGTATTTT
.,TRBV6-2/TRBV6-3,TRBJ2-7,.,CASSYSLRMGYEQYF,TGTGCCAGCAGTTACTCCCTCCGGATGGGCTACGAGCAGTACTTC
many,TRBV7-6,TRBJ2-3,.,CASRGVGADTQYF,TGTGCCAGCAGGGGCGTGGGAGCAGATACGCAGTATTTT
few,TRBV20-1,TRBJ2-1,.,CSARDSMVDEQFF,TGCAGTGCTAGAGATTCGATGGTGGATGAGCAGTTCTTC
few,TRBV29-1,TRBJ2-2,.,CSVDQGSRTGELFF,TGCAGCGTAGACCAGGGAAGTAGAACCGGGGAGCTGTTTTTT
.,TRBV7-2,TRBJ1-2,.,CASSETVKDYGYTF,TGTGCCAGCAGCGAGACGGTGAAGGACTATGGCTACACCTTC
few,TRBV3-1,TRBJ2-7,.,CASSIPWGAGRIYEQYF,TGTGCCAGCAGCATCCCCTGGGGGGCAGGGAGGATCTACGAGCAGTACTTC
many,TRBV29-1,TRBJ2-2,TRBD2,CSVFRGGRDTGELFF,TGCAGCGTTTTTCGAGGAGGGAGGGACACCGGGGAGCTGTTTTTT
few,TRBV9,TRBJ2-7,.,CASSPRVLDEQYF,TGTGCCAGCAGCCCCCGAGTGCTCGACGAGCAGTACTTC
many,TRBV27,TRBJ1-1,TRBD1,CASWTGLRGTEAFF,TGTGCCAGCTGGACAGGCCTGAGAGGGACTGAAGCTTTCTTT
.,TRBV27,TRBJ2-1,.,CACSGGSYNEQFF,TGTGCCTGCAGTGGGGGCTCATACAATGAGCAGTTCTTC
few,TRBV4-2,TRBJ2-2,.,CASSQDIGGRATGELFF,TGTGCCAGCAGCCAAGATATCGGCGGCAGGGCCACCGGGGAGCTGTTTTTT
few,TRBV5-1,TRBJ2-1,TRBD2,CASSPRAGARNEQFF,TGCGCCAGCAGCCCCAGGGCGGGAGCTAGGAATGAGCAGTTCTTC
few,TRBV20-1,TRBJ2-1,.,CSARDPNEQFF,TGCAGTGCTAGAGACCCCAATGAGCAGTTCTTC
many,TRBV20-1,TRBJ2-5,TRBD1,CSANPGQGAVETQYF,TGCAGTGCTAACCCGGGACAGGGAGCAGTTGAGACCCAGTACTTC
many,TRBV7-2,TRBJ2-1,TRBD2,CASSYMPGGGAVEQFF,TGTGCCAGCAGCTATATGCCGGGCGGGGGGGCTGTTGAGCAGTTCTTC
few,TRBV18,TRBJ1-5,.,CASSPLGGLSNQPQHF,TGTGCCAGCTCACCACTAGGGGGGTTGAGCAATCAGCCCCAGCATTTT
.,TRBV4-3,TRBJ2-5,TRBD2,CASSQDVLAKETQYF,TGCGCCAGCAGCCAAGATGTACTAGCGAAGGAGACCCAGTACTTC
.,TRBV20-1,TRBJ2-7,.,CSASQGTEQYF,TGCAGTGCATCCCAGGGAACCGAGCAGTACTTC
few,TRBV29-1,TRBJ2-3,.,CSVVGQGHTDTQYF,TGCAGCGTTGTGGGGCAGGGGCACACAGATACGCAGTATTTT
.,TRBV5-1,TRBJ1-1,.,CASSAGWMNTEAFF,TGCGCCAGCAGCGCCGGGTGGATGAACACTGAAGCTTTCTTT